This T cell receptor (beta chain) was obtained from a study of siplizumab effects on memory and regulatory T cells. Overall study findings and caveats: The apparent diversity of naive T cells exceeded that of memory cells, and naive T cells seemed to make a major contribution to the alloresponse. An assignable phenotype, naive or memory, was missing from roughly 80-95% of proliferating CD4+ or CD8+ clones. Confirmation was lacking for the suppressive function of proliferating Tregs derived from siplizumab cultures. Sequences that were alloreactive and traceable to unstimulated CD4+ memory cells were significantly reduced by siplizumab.

TCRdb's copy holds only in-frame clones and misses some; the assay was immunoSEQ multiplex PCR. Of about 100,000 clones listed, about 90% are singletons. Regarding this clone: Its antigen is as yet unknown.

The clonotype was recovered from a human donor in good health. Sequencing was performed on Tregs sorted from blood.

This CDR3 reads CASSSNTGELFF. The CDR3 DNA is TGCGCCAGCAGCTCTAACACCGGGGAGCTGTTTTTT. J is TRBJ2-2 and V is TRBV5-1; D gene unclear. Germline V gives CDR1 SGHRS, CDR2 YFSETQ. V was pared by 3 bases and J by 2 bases, with 2 bases between. The CDR3 is made up of 12 amino acids.